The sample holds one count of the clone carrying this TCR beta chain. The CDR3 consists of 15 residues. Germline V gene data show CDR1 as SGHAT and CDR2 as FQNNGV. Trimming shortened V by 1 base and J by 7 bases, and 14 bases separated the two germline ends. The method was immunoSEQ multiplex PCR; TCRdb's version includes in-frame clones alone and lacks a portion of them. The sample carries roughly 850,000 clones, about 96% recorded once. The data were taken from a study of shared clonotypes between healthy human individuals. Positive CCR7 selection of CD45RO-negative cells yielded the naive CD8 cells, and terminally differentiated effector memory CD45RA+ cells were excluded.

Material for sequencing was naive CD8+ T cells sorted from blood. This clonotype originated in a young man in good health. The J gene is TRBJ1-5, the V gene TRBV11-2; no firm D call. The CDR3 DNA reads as TGTGCCAGCAGCTTAGGCCCAGAACTTAAGCAGCCCCAGCATTTT. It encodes CASSLGPELKQPQHF.